This T cell receptor (beta chain) was obtained from a study of sequential checkpoint blockade in melanoma. The wider study: DNA from 91 pretreatment tumor samples underwent TCRβ immunosequencing.

Trimming removed 5 bases from V and 4 bases from J, with 15 bases in between. Germline CDR1 reads SGDLS; CDR2 reads YYNGEE. This CDR3 comprises 14 residues. The data were produced by immunoSEQ multiplex PCR, yet TCRdb's version contains in-frame clones alone and is incomplete. The sample records several thousand clones, under 25% being singletons. This clone is medium-sized in the sample. Treatment reported: randomized to nivolumab then ipilimumab (arm A) or the reverse (arm B). The chain carries TRBV9 and TRBJ1-1; the D gene is possibly TRBD1 (5 bases). This sequence originates from a human donor with melanoma. The sequenced sample was tumor tissue (inferred from file names), obtained from a patient given nivolumab and ipilimumab in sequence. The DNA of the CDR3 is TGTGCCAGCAGTGGAGGGACGGACGGCACTGAAGCTTTCTTT. Protein: CASSGGTDGTEAFF.